These T cell receptor beta chains were read from a single sample in a study of T cells in Graves' hyperthyroidism and ophthalmopathy. TCRdb fed the multiplex PCR reads into MiXCR, producing one record per CDR3 protein. The data show some 570,000 distinct CDR3 sequences, 17% seen once. Sequenced: blood. The receptors derive from a woman younger than 35 with Graves' ophthalmopathy. Each CDR3 is given with its conserved first and last residue. The order of the fields is V gene, clone size, D gene, J gene, CDR3 DNA, CDR3 protein. D genes are given only for firm matches. Only part of the rows carry a size: once, few, many, or a class if the clone is expanded.

V gene: TRBV10-3
clone size: many
D gene: NA
J gene: TRBJ2-7
CDR3 DNA: TGTGCCATCAGTGCAACAGGCTATACCTACGAGCAGTACTTC
CDR3 protein: CAISATGYTYEQYF

V gene: TRBV20-1
clone size: NA
D gene: TRBD1
J gene: TRBJ2-2
CDR3 DNA: TGCAGTGCTAGAGATGGATACGGGACAGGGAACACCGGGGAGCTGTTTTTT
CDR3 protein: CSARDGYGTGNTGELFF

V gene: TRBV27
clone size: many
D gene: NA
J gene: TRBJ1-1
CDR3 DNA: TGTGCCAGCAGCCCATCGGGACGGTTGAACACTGAAGCTTTCTTT
CDR3 protein: CASSPSGRLNTEAFF

V gene: TRBV6-2/TRBV6-3
clone size: NA
D gene: NA
J gene: TRBJ2-6
CDR3 DNA: TGTGCCAGCAGAAGACCGGGCACGGGGGCCAACGTCCTGACTTTC
CDR3 protein: CASRRPGTGANVLTF

V gene: TRBV7-2
clone size: many
D gene: TRBD2
J gene: TRBJ2-3
CDR3 DNA: TGTGCCAGCAGCTTAGACCCTAGCGGGAGCCCAGATACGCAGTATTTT
CDR3 protein: CASSLDPSGSPDTQYF

V gene: TRBV28
clone size: many
D gene: TRBD1
J gene: TRBJ2-1
CDR3 DNA: TGTGCCAGCATCACCGGGACAGGGTACAATGAGCAGTTCTTC
CDR3 protein: CASITGTGYNEQFF

V gene: TRBV10-3
clone size: NA
D gene: TRBD1
J gene: TRBJ1-5
CDR3 DNA: TGTGCCATCAGTGAGTCTAGGACAGGGAATCAGCCCCAGCATTTT
CDR3 protein: CAISESRTGNQPQHF

V gene: TRBV30
clone size: few
D gene: TRBD2
J gene: TRBJ2-7
CDR3 DNA: TGTGCCTGGAGTCTACTAGCGGGACACGAGCAGTACTTC
CDR3 protein: CAWSLLAGHEQYF

V gene: TRBV19
clone size: few
D gene: NA
J gene: TRBJ2-1
CDR3 DNA: TGTGCCAGTAGGAACTCGGGACACTCAAGGACTTATGGTGAGCAGTTCTTC
CDR3 protein: CASRNSGHSRTYGEQFF

V gene: TRBV9
clone size: NA
D gene: NA
J gene: TRBJ2-5
CDR3 DNA: TGTGCCAGCAGCGTTTCAGGGGAGACCCAGTACTTC
CDR3 protein: CASSVSGETQYF

V gene: TRBV2
clone size: few
D gene: TRBD2
J gene: TRBJ2-3
CDR3 DNA: TGTGCCAGCAGTGAGACGGGGGGGACGAATACGCAGTATTTT
CDR3 protein: CASSETGGTNTQYF

V gene: TRBV10-3
clone size: NA
D gene: NA
J gene: TRBJ1-2
CDR3 DNA: TGTGCCATCAGTGAACGGGGGGCTGGCACCTTC
CDR3 protein: CAISERGAGTF

V gene: TRBV27
clone size: many
D gene: NA
J gene: TRBJ1-2
CDR3 DNA: TGTGCCAGCAGCTTCCAGGGGCCGCGCTATGGCTACACCTTC
CDR3 protein: CASSFQGPRYGYTF

V gene: TRBV12-3/TRBV12-4
clone size: many
D gene: NA
J gene: TRBJ2-7
CDR3 DNA: TGTGCCAGCAGTCTCGGACAGAGCTCCTACGAGCAGTACTTC
CDR3 protein: CASSLGQSSYEQYF

V gene: TRBV30
clone size: NA
D gene: NA
J gene: TRBJ2-5
CDR3 DNA: TGTGCCTGGATTGGCAAAGAGACCCAGTACTTC
CDR3 protein: CAWIGKETQYF

V gene: TRBV10-3
clone size: few
D gene: NA
J gene: TRBJ2-1
CDR3 DNA: TGTGCCATCAGTGAGTCAATGGTCCAAAGCTCCTACAATGAGCAGTTCTTC
CDR3 protein: CAISESMVQSSYNEQFF

V gene: TRBV6-1
clone size: few
D gene: NA
J gene: TRBJ1-1
CDR3 DNA: TGTGCCAGCAGTTTGATTGAGGGTGCTGAAGCTTTCTTT
CDR3 protein: CASSLIEGAEAFF

V gene: TRBV7-2
clone size: many
D gene: NA
J gene: TRBJ1-5
CDR3 DNA: TGTGCCAGCAGCACAGTAAATAAACAGCCCCAGCATTTT
CDR3 protein: CASSTVNKQPQHF

V gene: TRBV6-2/TRBV6-3
clone size: NA
D gene: TRBD1
J gene: TRBJ2-5
CDR3 DNA: TGTGCCAGCAGTTTCCACGCACTTAAACAGGGGCAAGAGACCCAGTACTTC
CDR3 protein: CASSFHALKQGQETQYF

V gene: TRBV24-1
clone size: few
D gene: TRBD1
J gene: TRBJ2-1
CDR3 DNA: TGTGCCACGTCGCAGGGGGCAAGTAGGTACAATGAGCAGTTCTTC
CDR3 protein: CATSQGASRYNEQFF

V gene: TRBV7-2
clone size: many
D gene: TRBD2
J gene: TRBJ2-7
CDR3 DNA: TGTGCCAGCAGCGCCGTCTCCGGGGGGAACTACGAGCAGTACTTC
CDR3 protein: CASSAVSGGNYEQYF

V gene: TRBV7-2
clone size: NA
D gene: TRBD1
J gene: TRBJ2-1
CDR3 DNA: TGTGCCAGCAGCCACGCGCAGGGGGATATGTCCTACAATGAGCAGTTCTTC
CDR3 protein: CASSHAQGDMSYNEQFF

V gene: TRBV5-1
clone size: NA
D gene: NA
J gene: TRBJ1-3
CDR3 DNA: TGCGCCAGCAGCTCGAATACAGGGTCCGGAAACACCATATATTTT
CDR3 protein: CASSSNTGSGNTIYF

V gene: TRBV4-1
clone size: few
D gene: TRBD2
J gene: TRBJ2-3
CDR3 DNA: TGCGCCAGCAGCCTATTGAGTAGCGGGGGCCAAGGAGATACGCAGTATTTT
CDR3 protein: CASSLLSSGGQGDTQYF

V gene: TRBV2
clone size: NA
D gene: NA
J gene: TRBJ1-3
CDR3 DNA: TGTGCCAGCAATTCTGGAAACACCATATATTTT
CDR3 protein: CASNSGNTIYF

V gene: TRBV14
clone size: few
D gene: NA
J gene: TRBJ2-1
CDR3 DNA: TGTGCCAGCAGCGGACAACGGTCGATCAATGAGCAGTTCTTC
CDR3 protein: CASSGQRSINEQFF

V gene: TRBV20-1
clone size: many
D gene: NA
J gene: TRBJ2-3
CDR3 DNA: TGCAGTGCTAGAGAGAACCCGGGAATCCGTCTTACAGATACGCAGTATTTT
CDR3 protein: CSARENPGIRLTDTQYF

V gene: TRBV27
clone size: many
D gene: NA
J gene: TRBJ1-5
CDR3 DNA: TGTGCCAGCAGTCCCCGTTCGGGACACCTTCCCAATCAGCCCCAGCATTTT
CDR3 protein: CASSPRSGHLPNQPQHF

V gene: TRBV20-1
clone size: many
D gene: TRBD2
J gene: TRBJ2-7
CDR3 DNA: TGCAGTGCTAGAGAGGGGACTAGCGGGAGGGCACGCTACGAGCAGTACTTC
CDR3 protein: CSAREGTSGRARYEQYF

V gene: TRBV9
clone size: NA
D gene: TRBD2
J gene: TRBJ2-1
CDR3 DNA: TGTGCCAGCAGCAACAAATTAGCGGGAAGCGAGAATGAGCAGTTCTTC
CDR3 protein: CASSNKLAGSENEQFF

V gene: TRBV24-1
clone size: many
D gene: TRBD2
J gene: TRBJ2-3
CDR3 DNA: TGTGCCACCAGTGATCCAGGGACTAGCGGGACCTTGGCAGATACGCAGTATTTT
CDR3 protein: CATSDPGTSGTLADTQYF

V gene: TRBV7-2
clone size: many
D gene: NA
J gene: TRBJ2-3
CDR3 DNA: TGTGCCAGCAGCTTAGCGTGGGAGTTCACAGATACGCAGTATTTT
CDR3 protein: CASSLAWEFTDTQYF

V gene: TRBV28
clone size: NA
D gene: TRBD2
J gene: TRBJ2-7
CDR3 DNA: TGTGCCAGCAGAACACCGGGACTAGGATCCTACGAGCAGTACTTC
CDR3 protein: CASRTPGLGSYEQYF

V gene: TRBV12-3/TRBV12-4
clone size: NA
D gene: TRBD2
J gene: TRBJ2-4
CDR3 DNA: TGTGCCAGCAGTTTACGACTAGCGGGAGCCAAAAACATTCAGTACTTC
CDR3 protein: CASSLRLAGAKNIQYF

V gene: TRBV5-4
clone size: NA
D gene: NA
J gene: TRBJ2-5
CDR3 DNA: TGTGCCAGCAGCTTGGCCTGGGGGAAGCGGGAGACCCAGTACTTC
CDR3 protein: CASSLAWGKRETQYF

V gene: TRBV12-3/TRBV12-4
clone size: many
D gene: NA
J gene: TRBJ1-4
CDR3 DNA: TGTGCCAGCAGCCCGAGGGCCGACCTGCCGGGGCAAAAACTGTTTTTT
CDR3 protein: CASSPRADLPGQKLFF

V gene: TRBV11-1
clone size: many
D gene: NA
J gene: TRBJ2-1
CDR3 DNA: TGTGCCAGCAGCATACACGAAGCTGAGAACAATGAGCAGTTCTTC
CDR3 protein: CASSIHEAENNEQFF

V gene: TRBV20-1
clone size: NA
D gene: TRBD1
J gene: TRBJ2-3
CDR3 DNA: TGCAGTGCGCCCGGGACAGGGGAACATACGCAGTATTTT
CDR3 protein: CSAPGTGEHTQYF